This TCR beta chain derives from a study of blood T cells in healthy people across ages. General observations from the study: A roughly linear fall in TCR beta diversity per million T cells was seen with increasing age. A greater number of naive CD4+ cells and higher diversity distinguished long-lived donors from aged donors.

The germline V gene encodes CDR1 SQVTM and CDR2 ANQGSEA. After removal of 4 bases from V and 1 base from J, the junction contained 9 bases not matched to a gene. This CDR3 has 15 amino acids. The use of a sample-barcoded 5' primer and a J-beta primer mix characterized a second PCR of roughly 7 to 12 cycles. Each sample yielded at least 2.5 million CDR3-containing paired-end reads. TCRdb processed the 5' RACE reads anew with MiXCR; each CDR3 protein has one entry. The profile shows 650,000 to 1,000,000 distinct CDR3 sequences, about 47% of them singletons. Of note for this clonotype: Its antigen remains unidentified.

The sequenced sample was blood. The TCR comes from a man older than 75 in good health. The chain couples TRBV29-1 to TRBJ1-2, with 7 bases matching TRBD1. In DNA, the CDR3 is TGCAGCGTTGCCGATGACAGGGCTAATAACTATGGCTACACCTTC. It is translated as CSVADDRANNYGYTF. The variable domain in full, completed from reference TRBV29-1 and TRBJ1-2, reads SAVISQKPSRDICQRGTSLTIQCQVDSQVTMMFWYRQQPGQSLTLIATANQGSEATYESGFVIDKFPISRPNLTFSTLTVSNMSPEDSSIYLCSVADDRANNYGYTFGSGTRLTVV.